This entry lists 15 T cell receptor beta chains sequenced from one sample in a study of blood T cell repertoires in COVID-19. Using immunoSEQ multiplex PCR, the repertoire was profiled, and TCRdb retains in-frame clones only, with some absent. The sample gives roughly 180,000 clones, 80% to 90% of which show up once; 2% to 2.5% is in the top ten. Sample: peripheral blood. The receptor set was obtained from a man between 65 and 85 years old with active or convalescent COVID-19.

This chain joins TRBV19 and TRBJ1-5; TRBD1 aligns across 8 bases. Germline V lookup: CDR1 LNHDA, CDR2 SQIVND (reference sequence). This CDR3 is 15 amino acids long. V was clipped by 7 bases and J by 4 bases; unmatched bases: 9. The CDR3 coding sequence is TGTGCCAGTACCCCAGACAGGGGTGTTAATCAGCCCCAGCATTTT. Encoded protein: CASTPDRGVNQPQHF.

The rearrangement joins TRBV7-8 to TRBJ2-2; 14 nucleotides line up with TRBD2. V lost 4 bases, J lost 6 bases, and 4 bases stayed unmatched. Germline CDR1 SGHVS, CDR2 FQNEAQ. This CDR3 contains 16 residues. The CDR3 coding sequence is TGTGCCAGCAGCTCGCGGACTAGCGGGAGGTCCGGGGAGCTGTTTTTT. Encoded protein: CASSSRTSGRSGELFF.

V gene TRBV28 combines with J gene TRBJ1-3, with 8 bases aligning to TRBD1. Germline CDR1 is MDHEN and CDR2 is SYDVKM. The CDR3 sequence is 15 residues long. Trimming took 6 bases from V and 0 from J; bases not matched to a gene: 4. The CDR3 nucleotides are TGTGCCAGCAGGCGACAGGGGCACTCTGGAAACACCATATATTTT. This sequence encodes CASRRQGHSGNTIYF.

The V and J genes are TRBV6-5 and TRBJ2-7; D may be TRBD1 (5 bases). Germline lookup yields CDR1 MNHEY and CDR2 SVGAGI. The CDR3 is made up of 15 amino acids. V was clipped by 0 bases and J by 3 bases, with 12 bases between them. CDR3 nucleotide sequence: TGTGCCAGCAGTTACTCTGGGGCCTTGAGCTACGAGCAGTACTTC. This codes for CASSYSGALSYEQYF.

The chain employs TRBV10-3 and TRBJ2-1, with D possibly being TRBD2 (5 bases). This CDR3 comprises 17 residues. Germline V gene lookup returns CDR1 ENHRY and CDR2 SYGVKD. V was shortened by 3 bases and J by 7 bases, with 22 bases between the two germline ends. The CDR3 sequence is CAISDGPPSRRVNEQFF. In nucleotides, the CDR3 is TGTGCCATCAGTGATGGCCCCCCTTCGAGGCGGGTTAATGAGCAGTTCTTC.

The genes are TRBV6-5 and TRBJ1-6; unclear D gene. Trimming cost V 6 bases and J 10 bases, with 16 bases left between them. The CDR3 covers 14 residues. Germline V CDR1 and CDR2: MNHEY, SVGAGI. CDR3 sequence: CASSLSWEGSPLHF. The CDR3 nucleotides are TGTGCCAGCAGCCTAAGCTGGGAGGGCTCACCCCTCCACTTT.

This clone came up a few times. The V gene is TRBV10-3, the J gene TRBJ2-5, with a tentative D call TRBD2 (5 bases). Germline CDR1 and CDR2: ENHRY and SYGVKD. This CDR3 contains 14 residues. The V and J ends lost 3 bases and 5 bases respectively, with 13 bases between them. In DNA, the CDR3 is TGTGCCATCAGTGAACCGGGATCCCGGGAGACCCAGTACTTC. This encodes CAISEPGSRETQYF.

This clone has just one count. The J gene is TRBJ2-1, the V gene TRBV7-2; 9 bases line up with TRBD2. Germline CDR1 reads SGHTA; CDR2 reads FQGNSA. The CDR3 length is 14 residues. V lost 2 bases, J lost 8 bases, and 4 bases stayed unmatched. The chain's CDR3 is CASSLRRGGDEQFF. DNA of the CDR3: TGTGCCAGCAGCTTAAGGCGGGGGGGGGATGAGCAGTTCTTC.

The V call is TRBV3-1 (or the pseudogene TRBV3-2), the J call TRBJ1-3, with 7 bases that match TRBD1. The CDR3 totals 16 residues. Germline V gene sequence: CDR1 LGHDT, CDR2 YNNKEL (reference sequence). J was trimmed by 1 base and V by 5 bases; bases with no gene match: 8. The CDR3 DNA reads TGTGCCAGCAGCGGATACCGACAGGGTTCTGGAAACACCATATATTTT. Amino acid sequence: CASSGYRQGSGNTIYF.

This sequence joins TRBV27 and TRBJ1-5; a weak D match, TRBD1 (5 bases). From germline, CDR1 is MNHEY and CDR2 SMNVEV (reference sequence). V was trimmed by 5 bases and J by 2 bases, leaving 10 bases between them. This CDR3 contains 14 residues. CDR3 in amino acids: CASSPMTGNQPQHF. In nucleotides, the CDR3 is TGTGCCAGCAGTCCAATGACAGGCAATCAGCCCCAGCATTTT.

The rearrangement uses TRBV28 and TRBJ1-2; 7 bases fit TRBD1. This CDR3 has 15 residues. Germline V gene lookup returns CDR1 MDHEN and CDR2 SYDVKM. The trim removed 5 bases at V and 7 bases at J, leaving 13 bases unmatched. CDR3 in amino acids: CASSPPRPEGAGYTF. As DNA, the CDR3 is TGTGCCAGCAGTCCTCCCCGCCCGGAGGGGGCTGGCTACACCTTC.

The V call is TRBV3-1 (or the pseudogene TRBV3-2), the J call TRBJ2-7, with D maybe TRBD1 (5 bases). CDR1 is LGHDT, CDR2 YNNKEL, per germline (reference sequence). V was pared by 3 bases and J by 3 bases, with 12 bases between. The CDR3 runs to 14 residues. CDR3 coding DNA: TGTGCCAGCAGCCAGAGGACACCCCGCTACGAGCAGTACTTC. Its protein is CASSQRTPRYEQYF.

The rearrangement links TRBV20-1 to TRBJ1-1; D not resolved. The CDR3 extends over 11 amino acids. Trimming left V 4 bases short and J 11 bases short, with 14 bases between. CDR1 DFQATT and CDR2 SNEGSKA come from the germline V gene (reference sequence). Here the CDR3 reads CSATLAGGAFF. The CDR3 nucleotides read TGCAGTGCTACCCTGGCGGGCGGCGCTTTCTTT.

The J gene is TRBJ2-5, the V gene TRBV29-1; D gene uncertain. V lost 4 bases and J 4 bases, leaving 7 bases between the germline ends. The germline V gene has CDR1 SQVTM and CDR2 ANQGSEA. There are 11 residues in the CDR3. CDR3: CSVGTSETQYF. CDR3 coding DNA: TGCAGCGTTGGAACTTCAGAGACCCAGTACTTC.

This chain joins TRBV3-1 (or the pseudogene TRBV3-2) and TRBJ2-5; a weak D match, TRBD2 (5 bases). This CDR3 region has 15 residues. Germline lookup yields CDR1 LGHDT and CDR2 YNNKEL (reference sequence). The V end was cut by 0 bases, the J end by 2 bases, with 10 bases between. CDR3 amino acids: CASSQDPRAQETQYF. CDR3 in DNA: TGTGCCAGCAGCCAAGATCCGCGGGCGCAAGAGACCCAGTACTTC.